The 24 T cell receptor beta chains below all came from one sample that was sequenced in a study of blood T cell repertoires in COVID-19 (dated by TCRdb to 2020 to 2022). Libraries came from the immunoSEQ multiplex PCR assay. Here the immuneACCESS table is served through TCRdb, limited to in-frame sequences with V and J called. Missing clones are a known gap in these copies; in checked studies unresolved V genes cover under half, and the rest lacks a known reason. The sample table contains about 400,000 clones; only one count was recorded for approximately 86% of them. The top ten hold about 7% of the sample. The sample was peripheral blood. Every receptor here comes from a woman aged 55-69 years with COVID-19, enrolled during active disease.

The DNA for the CDR3 is TGTGCCAGCAGCCCAGAGACAGCGTATAGCAATCAGCCCCAGCATTTT. It is translated as CASSPETAYSNQPQHF. This chain links TRBV7-2 with TRBJ1-5; D is possibly TRBD1 (5 bases). Trimming pared 5 bases from V and 0 bases from J, leaving 14 bases between. This CDR3 comprises 16 residues. Germline V CDR1 and CDR2: SGHTA, FQGNSA.

The rearrangement links TRBV4-2 to TRBJ1-2, with 7 positions matching TRBD1. There are 16 residues in the CDR3. Looked up from germline, CDR1 is LGHNA and CDR2 is YNFKEQ. After removal of 2 bases from V and 2 bases from J, the junction contained 8 bases not matched to a gene. The CDR3 nucleotides read TGTGCCAGCAGCCAATCTTCCGGGACAGCCAACTATGGCTACACCTTC. Protein: CASSQSSGTANYGYTF.

The genes are TRBV11-3 and TRBJ1-2; tentative D call: TRBD1 (5 bases). Germline loops: CDR1 SGHNT, CDR2 YENEEA. The CDR3 extends over 15 amino acids. V gave up 1 base and J gave up 1 base, with 10 bases separating them. The chain's CDR3 is CASSLGRQLNYGYTF. CDR3 DNA sequence: TGTGCCAGCAGCTTAGGACGACAGCTTAACTATGGCTACACCTTC. Combining the CDR3 with reference TRBV11-3 and TRBJ1-2 gives the whole variable domain EAGVVQSPRYKIIEKKQPVAFWCNPISGHNTLYWYLQNLGQGPELLIRYENEEAVDDSQLPKDRFSAERLKGVDSTLKIQPAELGDSAVYLCASSLGRQLNYGYTFGSGTRLTVV.

This rearrangement joins TRBV5-1 to TRBJ1-1; no clear D gene. Trimming shortened V by 4 bases and J by 3 bases, and 13 bases separated the two germline ends. Per germline, CDR1 SGHRS and CDR2 YFSETQ. The CDR3 covers 14 residues. The CDR3: CASSLFRVDTEAFF. The CDR3 coding sequence is TGCGCCAGCAGCCTCTTCCGAGTGGACACTGAAGCTTTCTTT.

The chain employs TRBV7-7 and TRBJ1-3, with D unresolved. From germline, CDR1 is SSHAT and CDR2 FNYEAQ (reference sequence). Trimming shortened V by 5 bases and J by 4 bases, and 15 bases separated the two germline ends. CDR3 length: 15 residues. This chain's CDR3 is CASSPDTLGGNTIYF. The CDR3 coding sequence is TGTGCCAGCAGCCCCGACACACTGGGCGGAAACACCATATATTTT.

The V and J genes are TRBV19 and TRBJ1-2; D not resolved. The CDR3 runs 13 residues. The V gene's germline CDR1 is LNHDA and CDR2 SQIVND (reference sequence). Trimming took 8 bases from V and 7 from J, leaving 17 bases between them. The CDR3 loop is CASSSWATSGYTF. In DNA form, the CDR3 reads TGTGCCAGTTCCTCTTGGGCCACTAGTGGCTACACCTTC.

The gene calls are TRBV27 and TRBJ2-1, with D possibly TRBD2 on 6 matching bases. Trimming cost V 6 bases and J 3 bases, with 12 bases left between them. The CDR3 totals 14 residues. Germline V gene lookup returns CDR1 MNHEY and CDR2 SMNVEV (reference sequence). The CDR3 is CASRTGLLYNEQFF. The CDR3 DNA is TGTGCCAGCAGGACGGGACTTCTCTACAATGAGCAGTTCTTC.

This chain connects TRBV5-8 to TRBJ1-1; D perhaps matches TRBD1 (5 bases). CDR1 is SGHTS, CDR2 YDEGEE, per germline. The CDR3 extends over 15 amino acids. Trimming removed 2 bases from V and 1 base from J, with 12 bases in between. This chain's CDR3 is CASSFFRTGNTEAFF. In nucleotides, the CDR3 is TGTGCCAGCAGCTTTTTTCGCACAGGGAACACTGAAGCTTTCTTT.

This clone was observed once. The chain joins TRBV19 to TRBJ1-6; D is unclear. The CDR3 runs 18 residues. Trimming pared 3 bases from V and 8 bases from J, leaving 23 bases between. In germline, CDR1 is LNHDA, CDR2 SQIVND (reference sequence). In DNA form, the CDR3 reads TGTGCCAGTAGTATCTGGGAGGCCTATGAGGGAGTTGATTCACCCCTCCACTTT. Its translation is CASSIWEAYEGVDSPLHF.

The rearrangement uses TRBV7-2 and TRBJ2-7; D not certain. From germline, CDR1 is SGHTA and CDR2 FQGNSA. The CDR3 sequence is 12 residues long. Trimming took off 3 bases at V and 4 bases at J, with 7 bases between the two ends. CDR3 residues: CASSFGPYEQYF. As DNA, the CDR3 is TGTGCCAGCAGCTTTGGGCCTTACGAGCAGTACTTC. The full variable domain, with the rest looked up from reference TRBV7-2 and TRBJ2-7, is GAGVSQSPSNKVTEKGKDVELRCDPISGHTALYWYRQSLGQGLEFLIYFQGNSAPDKSGLPSDRFSAERTGGSVSTLTIQRTQQEDSAVYLCASSFGPYEQYFGPGTRLTVT.

The chain is built from TRBV4-3 and TRBJ1-2; D is unclear. CDR1 is LGHNA, CDR2 YSLEER, per germline. The length of the CDR3 is 15 residues. V gave up 1 base and J gave up 4 bases, with 13 bases separating them. Here the CDR3 reads CASSQVAGSSYGYTF. CDR3 sequence (DNA): TGCGCCAGCAGCCAAGTGGCAGGATCATCCTATGGCTACACCTTC.

This clone was seen a handful of times. The V call is TRBV6-4, the J call TRBJ1-5; unclear D gene. The CDR3 runs to 11 residues. Germline V gene lookup returns CDR1 MRHNA and CDR2 SNTAGT. V was cut by 8 bases and J by 6 bases, with 8 bases left in between. CDR3 loop: CASPRGQPQHF. As DNA, the CDR3 is TGTGCCAGCCCGAGAGGTCAGCCCCAGCATTTT.

The chain employs TRBV5-1 and TRBJ2-1; TRBD1 matches 11 bases. V shed 4 bases, J shed 3 bases, and the junction held 6 bases outside the gene matches. The CDR3 length is 16 residues. The germline CDR1 and CDR2 sequences are SGHRS and YFSETQ. CDR3 protein: CASSAGTGGIYNEQFF. The CDR3, as DNA: TGCGCCAGCAGCGCCGGGACAGGGGGGATCTACAATGAGCAGTTCTTC.

This clone was seen more than once but under ten times. The chain is built from TRBV11-3 and TRBJ1-2; perhaps TRBD1 as D (5 bases). The V and J ends lost 4 bases and 8 bases respectively, with 14 bases between them. The length of the CDR3 is 13 residues. CDR1 is SGHNT, CDR2 YENEEA, per germline. CDR3 sequence (DNA): TGTGCCAGCAGCTATTACAGGACCGCCGGCTACACCTTC. This encodes CASSYYRTAGYTF.

The chain recombines TRBV10-3 with TRBJ1-5; D unresolved. This CDR3 is 13 amino acids long. Germline CDR1 ENHRY, CDR2 SYGVKD. Trimming took off 4 bases at V and 4 bases at J, with 8 bases between the two ends. As DNA, the CDR3 is TGTGCCATCAGTGCTCAGTCAAATCAGCCCCAGCATTTT. Translated, it gives CAISAQSNQPQHF.

The CDR3 spells CASSWTGDYGYTF. CDR3 coding DNA: TGTGCCAGCAGCTGGACAGGGGACTATGGCTACACCTTC. The chain carries TRBV5-4 and TRBJ1-2; 9 nucleotides match TRBD1. Unmatched junction bases numbered 0, after V lost 3 bases and J lost 3 bases. The germline gives CDR1 SGHNT, CDR2 YYREEE (reference sequence). This CDR3 contains 13 residues.

This chain uses TRBV9 with TRBJ1-1, with D hard to call. Germline CDR1 is SGDLS and CDR2 is YYNGEE. V shed 0 bases and J shed 2 bases, with 11 bases lying between them. The CDR3 covers 15 residues. CDR3 sequence (DNA): TGTGCCAGCAGCGTAGACGCAGGCCGAAACACTGAAGCTTTCTTT. Protein: CASSVDAGRNTEAFF.

The rearrangement uses TRBV12-3 or TRBV12-4 and TRBJ2-3; no clear D gene. V was trimmed by 4 bases and J by 2 bases, leaving 7 bases between them. The CDR3 is 13 amino acids. CDR3 sequence (DNA): TGTGCCAGCAGTTCCCCTAACACAGATACGCAGTATTTT. Its translation is CASSSPNTDTQYF.

CDR3 nucleotides: TGTGCCTGGAGGCGGAGGGGACCCCTCCACTTT. It is translated as CAWRRRGPLHF. V usage is TRBV30 and J usage is TRBJ1-6; tentative D call: TRBD1 (5 bases). V was clipped by 3 bases and J by 12 bases, with 9 bases between them. This CDR3 is built from 11 residues. Germline loops: CDR1 GTSNPN, CDR2 SVGIG (reference sequence).

This chain links TRBV13 with TRBJ2-7; D is undetermined. Germline V lookup: CDR1 PRHDT, CDR2 FYEKMQ (reference sequence). This CDR3 is built from 15 residues. Trimming shortened V by 4 bases and J by 3 bases, and 16 bases separated the two germline ends. CDR3 bases: TGTGCCAGCAGCTCTTCTACAGAGCACGACTACGAGCAGTACTTC. Translation: CASSSSTEHDYEQYF.

J is TRBJ1-2 and V is TRBV10-2; 9 positions match TRBD1. There are 14 residues in the CDR3. V shed 5 bases, J shed 6 bases, and the junction held 7 bases outside the gene matches. From germline, CDR1 is WSHSY and CDR2 SAAADI. The CDR3 loop is CASSTTGGSDGYTF. CDR3 nucleotides: TGCGCCAGCAGTACGACAGGGGGAAGTGATGGCTACACCTTC.

This rearrangement joins TRBV15 to TRBJ2-5; TRBD2 matches at 7 bases. Per the germline V gene, CDR1 is LNHNV and CDR2 is YYDKDF (reference sequence). The CDR3 consists of 13 residues. The ends lost 8 bases at V and 5 bases at J; junction bases unmatched: 8. Here the CDR3 reads CATHAAGDETQYF. DNA of the CDR3: TGTGCCACCCACGCGGCGGGGGATGAGACCCAGTACTTC.

The V call is TRBV11-3, the J call TRBJ1-3; D is perhaps TRBD1 (5 bases). This CDR3 has 17 residues. CDR1 is SGHNT and CDR2 is YENEEA in the germline V gene. Trimming took off 1 base at V and 0 bases at J, with 13 bases between the two ends. CDR3 sequence reads: CASSLGFLRDSGNTIYF. In DNA form, the CDR3 reads TGTGCCAGCAGCTTAGGATTCCTCAGGGACTCTGGAAACACCATATATTTT.

The chain is built from TRBV28 and TRBJ1-4; possible D gene TRBD1, 5 bases. Germline V gene data show CDR1 as MDHEN and CDR2 as SYDVKM. The V end lost 5 bases, the J end lost 0 bases, and 16 bases lay between the germline ends. This CDR3 region has 17 residues. The CDR3 DNA is TGTGCCAGCAGTCCATGGACGGACACCACAACTAATGAAAAACTGTTTTTT. Protein product: CASSPWTDTTTNEKLFF.